The subject of this entry is one T cell receptor (beta chain). This record belongs to a study of T cell changes during pregnancy in multiple sclerosis. Between the trimmed V and J ends, which lost 3 bases and 2 bases, there was a span of 14 bases. The CDR3 covers 16 residues. Profiled with immunoSEQ multiplex PCR; TCRdb holds only in-frame clones, not every one. This sample yields some 80,000 clones, of which approximately 93% are seen a single time; about 0.14% belongs to the top ten. The rearrangement uses TRBV23-1 and TRBJ1-5; D possibly corresponds to TRBD1 (6 bases). TRBV23-1 is filed as an ORF, its function uncertain. Sequences were derived from CD4+ T cells from peripheral blood mononuclear cells, sampled after pregnancy. The sequence came from a female donor with multiple sclerosis, enrolled in a pregnancy study. The CDR3 protein is CASSQPSGVGNQPQHF. The CDR3 DNA is TGCGCCAGCAGTCAGCCCTCAGGGGTAGGCAATCAGCCCCAGCATTTT.